The clone carrying this TCR beta chain was counted a few times. Amplification targeted TCR beta CDR3 regions from RNA transcripts. During a first-round RT-PCR of the TCR CDR3, the HTBI primer set was used. In TCRdb, the multiplex PCR reads were re-called with MiXCR into one record per CDR3 protein. The profile shows roughly 500,000 distinct CDR3 sequences, roughly 24% of them singletons. The data derive from a study of T cells in Graves' hyperthyroidism and ophthalmopathy. Reasons for excluding patients were uncontrolled infection, other autoimmune disease, pregnancy or lactation. The CDR3 loop spans 16 amino acids. With 4 bases removed from V and 9 bases from J, the gap between germline ends came to 19 bases. Looked up from germline, CDR1 is MGHRA and CDR2 is YSYEKL.

Sequencing was performed on blood. This TCR was recovered from a young woman with Graves' ophthalmopathy. The rearrangement uses TRBV4-1 and TRBJ1-6, with D hard to call. The CDR3 nucleotides are TGCGCCAGCAGCCCGCCCGCGGCAGGCGCGGTTTCACCCCTCCACTTT. It yields the protein CASSPPAAGAVSPLHF.